These 9 T cell receptor beta chains share one sample of origin, sequenced in a study of T-cell memory formation after mild COVID-19. TCRdb re-derived calls from the 5' RACE reads in MiXCR, one entry per CDR3 protein. The table lists 250,000 to 300,000 distinct CDR3 sequences, 15% to 20% of them singletons. Sequenced material: PBMCs or a T cell subset sorted from them (not recorded which). Receptor source: a man aged 18 to 30 who had mild COVID-19 (a few samples of this study predate the infection). Cell type and time point are not known.

This chain uses TRBV4-3 with TRBJ1-2; D is possibly TRBD1 (6 bases). CDR1 and CDR2 (germline): LGHNA, YSLEER. The CDR3 extends over 14 amino acids. V was shortened by 2 bases and J by 4 bases, with 11 bases between the two germline ends. The CDR3 sequence: CASSQSVGGYGYTF. CDR3 nucleotides: TGCGCCAGCAGCCAATCGGTAGGGGGCTATGGCTACACCTTC.

The CDR3 sequence is CASSERYAKNIQYF. In nucleotides, the CDR3 is TGTGCCAGCAGTGAGAGGTACGCCAAAAACATTCAGTACTTC. The chain employs TRBV6-1 and TRBJ2-4, with D uncertain. The CDR3 length is 14 residues. Germline V gene lookup returns CDR1 MNHNS and CDR2 SASEGT. Trimming took 3 bases from V and 1 from J, leaving 7 bases between them.

This clonotype came up a few times. J is TRBJ2-3 and V is TRBV12-3 or TRBV12-4; possibly TRBD1 for D (6 bases). V lost 3 bases and J lost 0, with 10 bases in between. This CDR3 region has 15 residues. In nucleotides, the CDR3 is TGTGCCAGCAGTTTCTGGACAGCTAGCACAGATACGCAGTATTTT. Translation gives CASSFWTASTDTQYF.

Remarks on this clonotype: Germline is not matched at one junction end, which may reflect a read error. The chain is built from TRBV4-1 and TRBJ1-6; D not resolved. There are 15 residues in the CDR3. The germline V gene has CDR1 MGHRA and CDR2 YSYEKL. CDR3 nucleotides: TGCGCCAGCAGCCAAGACCGGGCCGTCCTCTCACCCCTCCAATTT. Translated, it gives CASSQDRAVLSPLQF.

The rearrangement uses TRBV3-1 and TRBJ2-3, with a weak D call TRBD2 (6 bases). The CDR3 has 16 amino acids. The V end lost 0 bases, the J end lost 0 bases, and 10 bases lay between the germline ends. The germline CDR1 and CDR2 sequences are LGHDT and YNNKEL (reference sequence). The CDR3 protein is CASSQEASVSTDTQYF. DNA of the CDR3: TGTGCCAGCAGCCAAGAGGCTAGCGTGAGCACAGATACGCAGTATTTT.

CDR3 amino acids: CASSGDSSYNEQFF. The CDR3, as DNA: TGTGCTAGTAGCGGGGACAGCTCCTACAATGAGCAGTTCTTC. This chain uses TRBV9 with TRBJ2-1; the D gene is possibly TRBD2 (8 bases). The CDR3 extends over 14 amino acids. Looked up from germline, CDR1 is SGDLS and CDR2 is YYNGEE.

This clonotype was counted a few times. V usage is TRBV7-8 and J usage is TRBJ2-2; D gene uncertain. The germline CDR1 and CDR2 sequences are SGHVS and FQNEAQ. Trimming cost V 5 bases and J 4 bases, with 11 bases left between them. The CDR3 runs to 14 residues. Here the CDR3 DNA reads TGTGCCAGCAGCCCCCAATGGGGCACCGGGGAGCTGTTTTTT. Amino acids: CASSPQWGTGELFF. Complete variable domain (other parts from reference TRBV7-8 and TRBJ2-2): GAGVSQSPRYKVAKRGQDVALRCDPISGHVSLFWYQQALGQGPEFLTYFQNEAQLDKSGLPSDRFFAERPEGSVSTLKIQRTQQEDSAVYLCASSPQWGTGELFFGEGSRLTVL.

The genes are TRBV5-1 and TRBJ2-3; 7 bases map to TRBD1. The CDR3 spans 14 residues. The germline V gene has CDR1 SGHRS and CDR2 YFSETQ. The trim removed 4 bases at V and 3 bases at J, leaving 5 bases unmatched. The CDR3 loop reads CASSPTGTTDTQYF. In DNA, the CDR3 is TGCGCCAGCAGCCCGACAGGGACGACAGATACGCAGTATTTT.

This clonotype was seen more than once but under ten times. V gene TRBV7-2 combines with J gene TRBJ1-1; 10 bases line up with TRBD1. This CDR3 region has 15 residues. Germline CDR1 reads SGHTA; CDR2 reads FQGNSA. V shed 6 bases, J shed 5 bases, and the junction held 9 bases outside the gene matches. In DNA form, the CDR3 reads TGTGCCAGCAGACCGGAGACAGGGGGCACTACTGAAGCTTTCTTT. It translates to CASRPETGGTTEAFF.